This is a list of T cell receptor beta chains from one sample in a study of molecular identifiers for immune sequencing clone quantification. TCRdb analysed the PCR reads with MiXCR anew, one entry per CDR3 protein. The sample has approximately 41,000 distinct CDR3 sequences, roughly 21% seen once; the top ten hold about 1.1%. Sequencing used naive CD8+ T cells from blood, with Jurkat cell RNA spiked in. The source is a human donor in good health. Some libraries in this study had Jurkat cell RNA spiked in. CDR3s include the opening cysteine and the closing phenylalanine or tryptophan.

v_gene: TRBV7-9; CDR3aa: CASSLALAGSKGGWEFF
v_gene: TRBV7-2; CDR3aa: CASSLYVSLSGRGQGARGAEAFF
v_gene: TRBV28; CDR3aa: CASSLRGRKAYEQYF
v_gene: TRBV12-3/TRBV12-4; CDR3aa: CASSFFLPPQNTIYF
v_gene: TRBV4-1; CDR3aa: CASSQGVSDRGRHYGYTF
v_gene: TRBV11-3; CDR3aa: CASSLNPNTGELFF
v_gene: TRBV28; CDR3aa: CASSERGVMNTEAFF
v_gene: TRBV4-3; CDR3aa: CASSRGQQNTEAFF
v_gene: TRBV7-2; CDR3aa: CASSPTGLDTQYF
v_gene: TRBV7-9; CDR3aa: CASSLVLAGTYNEQFF
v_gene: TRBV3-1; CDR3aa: CASRETGGETQYF
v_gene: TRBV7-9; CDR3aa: CASSLVQGTEAFF
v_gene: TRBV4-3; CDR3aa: CASSQDRTSGGAAYNEQFF
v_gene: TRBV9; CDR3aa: CASSVSGPPTNEQFF
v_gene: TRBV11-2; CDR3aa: CASSGNRDRGPDTQYF
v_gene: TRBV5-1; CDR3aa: CASSLIEGTVETQYF
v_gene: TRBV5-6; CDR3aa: CASSFQKYPTDTQYF
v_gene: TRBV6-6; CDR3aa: CAIMDSGNYGYTF
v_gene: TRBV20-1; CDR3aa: CSAPTTSGKTYNEQFF
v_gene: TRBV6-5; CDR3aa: CASSYNTGPGTEAFF
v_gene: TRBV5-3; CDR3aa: CASSLTPGAELLSGANVLTF
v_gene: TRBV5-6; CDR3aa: CASSFRAKDQPQHF
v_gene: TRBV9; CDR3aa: CASSSDDGLSADTQYF
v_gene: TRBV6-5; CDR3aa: CASSYSQRQGGNTRYF
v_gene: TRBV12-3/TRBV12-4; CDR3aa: CASSPSFVQGQETQYF
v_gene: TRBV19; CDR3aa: CASSPAGLAAYEQYF
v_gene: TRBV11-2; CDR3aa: CASSLEVLYEQYF
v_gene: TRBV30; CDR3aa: CAWSVRPGTGFAEAFF
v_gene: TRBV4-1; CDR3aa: CASSQDQGGSGLNTEAFF
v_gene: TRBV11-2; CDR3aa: CASSVGPDTQYF
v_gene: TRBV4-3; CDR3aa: CASSPMTGGAYEQYF
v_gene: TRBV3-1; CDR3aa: CASSQDPAGWGPGSNVLTF
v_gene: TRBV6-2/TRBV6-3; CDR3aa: CASSYGSVSEQYF
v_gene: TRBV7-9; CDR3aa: CASSVSGTSTDTQYF
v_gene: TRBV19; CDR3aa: CASSILPGQDEKLFF
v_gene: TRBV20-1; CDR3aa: CSARDSRVSGNTIYF
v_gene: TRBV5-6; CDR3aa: CASSSGQGYEQYF
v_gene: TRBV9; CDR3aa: CASSGLTWGEQYF
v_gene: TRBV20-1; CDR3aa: CSARDPGQETYEQYF
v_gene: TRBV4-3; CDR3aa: CASSYYSGADYEQYF
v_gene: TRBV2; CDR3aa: CASGTSGTYVDTQYF
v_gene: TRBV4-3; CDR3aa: CASSQVGGMNTEAFF
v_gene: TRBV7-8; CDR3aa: CASSLGLNYEQYF
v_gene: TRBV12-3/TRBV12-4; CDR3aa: CASGVAWETQYF
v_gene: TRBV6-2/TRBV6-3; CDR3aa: CASSYSSGGHEQYF
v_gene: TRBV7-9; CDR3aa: CASSHPQGPADTQYF
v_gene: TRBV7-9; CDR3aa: CASSPTSGGNTGELFF
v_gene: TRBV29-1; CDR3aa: CSVLFLGGANTGELFF
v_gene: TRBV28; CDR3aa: CASSSRRGDNEQFF
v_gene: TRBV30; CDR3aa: CAWSGDPLDRGLYEQYF
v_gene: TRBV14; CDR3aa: CASSQASTDTQYF
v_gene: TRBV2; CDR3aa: CASINIRDRGLADTQYF
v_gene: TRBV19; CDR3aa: CASSSGTGNFYEQYF
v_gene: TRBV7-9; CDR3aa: CASSPDFSYEQYF
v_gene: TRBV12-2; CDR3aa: CASSRDWGYEQYF